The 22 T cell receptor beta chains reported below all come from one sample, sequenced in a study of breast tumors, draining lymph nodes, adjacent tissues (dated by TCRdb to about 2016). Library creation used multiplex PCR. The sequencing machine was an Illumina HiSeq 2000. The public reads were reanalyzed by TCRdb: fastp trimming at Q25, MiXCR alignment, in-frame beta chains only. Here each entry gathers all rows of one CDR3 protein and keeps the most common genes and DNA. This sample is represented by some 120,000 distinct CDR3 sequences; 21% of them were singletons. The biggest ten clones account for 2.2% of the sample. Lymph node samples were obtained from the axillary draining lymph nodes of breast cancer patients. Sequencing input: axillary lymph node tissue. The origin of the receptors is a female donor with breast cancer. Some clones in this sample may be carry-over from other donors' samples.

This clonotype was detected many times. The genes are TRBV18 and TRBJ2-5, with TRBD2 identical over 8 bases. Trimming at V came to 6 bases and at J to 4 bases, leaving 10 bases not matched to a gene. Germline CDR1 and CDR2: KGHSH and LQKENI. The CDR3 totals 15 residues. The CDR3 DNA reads TGTGCCAGCTCCGCGCCATGGCTAGCGGGAGAGACCCAGTACTTC. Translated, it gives CASSAPWLAGETQYF.

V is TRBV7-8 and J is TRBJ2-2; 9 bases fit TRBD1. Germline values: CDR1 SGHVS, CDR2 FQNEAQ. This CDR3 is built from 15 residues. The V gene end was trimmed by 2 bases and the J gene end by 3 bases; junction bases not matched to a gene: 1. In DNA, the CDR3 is TGTGCCAGCAGCTTAAGACAGGGGGACACCGGGGAGCTGTTTTTT. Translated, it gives CASSLRQGDTGELFF.

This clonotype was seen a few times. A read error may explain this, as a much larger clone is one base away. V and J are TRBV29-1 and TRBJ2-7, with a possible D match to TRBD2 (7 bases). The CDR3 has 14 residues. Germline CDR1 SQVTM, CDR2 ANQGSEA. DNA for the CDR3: TGCGGCGCACGCAAGGGGGGGAGCTCCTACGAGCAGTACTTC. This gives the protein CGARKGGSSYEQYF.

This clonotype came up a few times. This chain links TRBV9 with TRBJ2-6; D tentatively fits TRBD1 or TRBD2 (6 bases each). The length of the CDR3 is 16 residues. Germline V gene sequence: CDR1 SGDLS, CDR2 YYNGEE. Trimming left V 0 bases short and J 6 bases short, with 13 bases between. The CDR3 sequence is CASSVAGGLEANVLTF. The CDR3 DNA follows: TGTGCCAGCAGCGTAGCTGGGGGGCTTGAGGCCAACGTCCTGACTTTC.

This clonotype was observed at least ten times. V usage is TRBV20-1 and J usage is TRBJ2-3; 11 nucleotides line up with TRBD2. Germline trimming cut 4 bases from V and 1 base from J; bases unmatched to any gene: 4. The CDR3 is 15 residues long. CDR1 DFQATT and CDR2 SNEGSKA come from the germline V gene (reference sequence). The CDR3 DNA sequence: TGCAGTGCTATCAGACTAGCGGGACGCACAGATACGCAGTATTTT. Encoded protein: CSAIRLAGRTDTQYF.

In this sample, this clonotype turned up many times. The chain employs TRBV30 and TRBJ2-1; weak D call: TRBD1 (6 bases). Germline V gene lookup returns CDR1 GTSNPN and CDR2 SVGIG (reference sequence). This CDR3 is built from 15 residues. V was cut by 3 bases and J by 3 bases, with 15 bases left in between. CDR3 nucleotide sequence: TGTGCCTGGAGGCCCCTCCCAGGGGACTACAATGAGCAGTTCTTC. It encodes CAWRPLPGDYNEQFF.

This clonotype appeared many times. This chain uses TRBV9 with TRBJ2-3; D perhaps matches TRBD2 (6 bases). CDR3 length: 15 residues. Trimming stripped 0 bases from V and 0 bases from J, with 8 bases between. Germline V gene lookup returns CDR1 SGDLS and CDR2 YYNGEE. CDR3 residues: CASSVGGVSTDTQYF. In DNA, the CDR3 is TGTGCCAGCAGCGTAGGCGGGGTTAGCACAGATACGCAGTATTTT. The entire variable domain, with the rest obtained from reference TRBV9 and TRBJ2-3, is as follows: DSGVTQTPKHLITATGQRVTLRCSPRSGDLSVYWYQQSLDQGLQFLIQYYNGEERAKGNILERFSAQQFPDLHSELNLSSLELGDSALYFCASSVGGVSTDTQYFGPGTRLTVL.

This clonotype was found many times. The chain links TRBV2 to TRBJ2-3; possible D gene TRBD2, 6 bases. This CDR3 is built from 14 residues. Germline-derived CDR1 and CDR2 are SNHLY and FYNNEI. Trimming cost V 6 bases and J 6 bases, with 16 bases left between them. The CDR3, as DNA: TGTGCCAGCAGAGCCCGGGGGTATAAGGATACGCAGTATTTT. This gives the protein CASRARGYKDTQYF.

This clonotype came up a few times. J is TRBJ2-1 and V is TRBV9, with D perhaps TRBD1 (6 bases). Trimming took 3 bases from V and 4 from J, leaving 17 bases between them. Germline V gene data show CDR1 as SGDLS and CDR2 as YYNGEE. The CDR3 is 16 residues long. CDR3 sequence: CASSAELGTQYNEQFF. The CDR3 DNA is TGTGCCAGCAGCGCCGAACTCGGGACACAATACAATGAGCAGTTCTTC.

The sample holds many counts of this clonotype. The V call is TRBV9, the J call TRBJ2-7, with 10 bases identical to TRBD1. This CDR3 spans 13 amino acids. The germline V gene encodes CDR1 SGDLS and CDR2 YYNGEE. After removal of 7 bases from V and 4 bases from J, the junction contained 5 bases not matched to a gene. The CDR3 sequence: CASGKGQGYEQYF. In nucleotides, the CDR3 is TGTGCCAGCGGGAAGGGACAGGGGTACGAGCAGTACTTC.

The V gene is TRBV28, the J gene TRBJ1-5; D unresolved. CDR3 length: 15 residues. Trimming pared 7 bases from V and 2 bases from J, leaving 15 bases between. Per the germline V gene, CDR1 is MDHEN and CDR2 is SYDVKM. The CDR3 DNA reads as TGTGCCAGCAATCCGGGGTCTTATGGCAATCAGCCCCAGCATTTT. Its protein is CASNPGSYGNQPQHF.

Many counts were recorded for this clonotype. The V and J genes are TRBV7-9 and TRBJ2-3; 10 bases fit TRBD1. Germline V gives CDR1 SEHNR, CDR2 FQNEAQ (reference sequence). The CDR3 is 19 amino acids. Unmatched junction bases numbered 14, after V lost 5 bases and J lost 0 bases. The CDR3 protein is CASSPKDRGALSSTDTQYF. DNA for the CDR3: TGTGCCAGCAGCCCGAAGGACAGGGGGGCCCTATCTAGCACAGATACGCAGTATTTT.

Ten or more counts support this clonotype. The CDR3 DNA reads as TGTGCCAGCAGCTTAGGCGGCTACCTCACCGACACCGGGGAGCTGTTTTTT. It translates to CASSLGGYLTDTGELFF. The chain employs TRBV11-2 and TRBJ2-2, with unresolved D. The CDR3 runs 17 residues. The germline V gene has CDR1 SGHAT and CDR2 FQNNGV. Trimming stripped 1 base from V and 3 bases from J, with 15 bases between. The entire variable domain, with the rest obtained from reference TRBV11-2 and TRBJ2-2, is as follows: EAGVAQSPRYKIIEKRQSVAFWCNPISGHATLYWYQQILGQGPKLLIQFQNNGVVDDSQLPKDRFSAERLKGVDSTLKIQPAKLEDSAVYLCASSLGGYLTDTGELFFGEGSRLTVL.

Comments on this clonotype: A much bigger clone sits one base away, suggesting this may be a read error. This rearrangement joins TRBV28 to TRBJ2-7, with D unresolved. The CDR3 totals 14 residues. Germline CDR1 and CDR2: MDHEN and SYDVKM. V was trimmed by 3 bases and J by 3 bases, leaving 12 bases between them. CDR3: CASSFGLGFYEQYF. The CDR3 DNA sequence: TGTGCCAGCAGTTTTGGGCTAGGCTTCTACGAGCAGTACTTC.

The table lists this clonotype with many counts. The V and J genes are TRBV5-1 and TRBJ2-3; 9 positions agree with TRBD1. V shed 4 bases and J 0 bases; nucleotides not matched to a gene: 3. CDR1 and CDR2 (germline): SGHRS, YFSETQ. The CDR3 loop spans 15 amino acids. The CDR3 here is CASSGGQGSTDTQYF. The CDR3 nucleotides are TGCGCCAGCAGCGGAGGACAGGGGAGCACAGATACGCAGTATTTT.

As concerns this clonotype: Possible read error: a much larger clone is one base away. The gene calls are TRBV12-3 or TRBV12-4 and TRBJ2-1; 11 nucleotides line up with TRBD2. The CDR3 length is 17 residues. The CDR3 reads CAGSLGLAESSYNEQFF. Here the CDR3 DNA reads TGTGCCGGCAGTTTGGGACTAGCGGAAAGCTCCTACAATGAGCAGTTCTTC.

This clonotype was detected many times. The CDR3 loop is CAIRQVGDREQYF. CDR3 sequence (DNA): TGTGCCATCAGGCAGGTGGGGGACCGCGAGCAGTACTTC. This chain uses TRBV10-3 with TRBJ2-7; D possibly uses TRBD1 or TRBD2 (5 bases each). The germline gives CDR1 ENHRY, CDR2 SYGVKD. The CDR3 spans 13 residues. V lost 6 bases, J lost 6 bases, and 15 bases lay in between.

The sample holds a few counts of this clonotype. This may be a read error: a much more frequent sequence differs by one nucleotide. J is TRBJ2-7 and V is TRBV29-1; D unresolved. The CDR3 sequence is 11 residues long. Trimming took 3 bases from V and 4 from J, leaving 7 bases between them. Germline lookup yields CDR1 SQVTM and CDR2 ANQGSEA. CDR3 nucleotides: TGCAGCGTTGATGTGGGGTACGAGCAGTACTTC. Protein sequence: CSVDVGYEQYF.

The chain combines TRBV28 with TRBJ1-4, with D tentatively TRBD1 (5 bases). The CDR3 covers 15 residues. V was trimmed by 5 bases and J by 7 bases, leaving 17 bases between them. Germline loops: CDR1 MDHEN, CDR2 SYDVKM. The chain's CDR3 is CASSPHGGGVEKLFF. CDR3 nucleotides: TGTGCCAGCAGTCCCCACGGCGGGGGAGTTGAAAAACTGTTTTTT.

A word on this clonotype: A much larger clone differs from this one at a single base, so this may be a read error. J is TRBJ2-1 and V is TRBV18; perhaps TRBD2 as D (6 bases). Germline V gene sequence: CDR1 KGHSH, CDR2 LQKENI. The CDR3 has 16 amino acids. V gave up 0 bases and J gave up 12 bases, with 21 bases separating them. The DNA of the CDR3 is TGTGCCAGCTCACCACCTTCCGGGACGACCGGGGGTGGGCAGTTCTTC. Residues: CASSPPSGTTGGGQFF.

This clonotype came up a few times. CDR3 loop: CASSGRTGGIRETQYF. Written as DNA, the CDR3 is TGTGCCAGCAGCGGGAGGACAGGGGGCATTCGGGAGACCCAGTACTTC. This chain links TRBV5-4 with TRBJ2-5, with 11 bases lining up with TRBD1. The CDR3 covers 16 residues. The ends lost 4 bases at V and 5 bases at J; junction bases unmatched: 10. Germline V CDR1 and CDR2: SGHNT, YYREEE (reference sequence).

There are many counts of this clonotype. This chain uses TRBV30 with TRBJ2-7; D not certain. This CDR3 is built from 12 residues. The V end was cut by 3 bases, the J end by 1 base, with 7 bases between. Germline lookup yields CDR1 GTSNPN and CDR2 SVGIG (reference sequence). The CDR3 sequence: CAWRPMSYEQYF. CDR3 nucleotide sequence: TGTGCCTGGAGACCTATGTCCTACGAGCAGTACTTC.